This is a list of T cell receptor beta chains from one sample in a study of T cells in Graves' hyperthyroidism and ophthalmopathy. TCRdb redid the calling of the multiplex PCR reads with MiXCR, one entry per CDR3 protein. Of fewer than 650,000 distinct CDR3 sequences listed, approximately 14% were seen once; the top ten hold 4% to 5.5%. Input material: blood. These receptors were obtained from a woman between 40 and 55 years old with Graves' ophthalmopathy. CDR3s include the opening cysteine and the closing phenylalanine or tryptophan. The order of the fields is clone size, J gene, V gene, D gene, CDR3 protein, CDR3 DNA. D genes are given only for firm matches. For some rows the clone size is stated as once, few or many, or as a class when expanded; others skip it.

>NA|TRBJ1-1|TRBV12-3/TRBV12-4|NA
CASIFSAGNTEAFF
TGTGCCAGCATATTTTCGGCGGGGAACACTGAAGCTTTCTTT
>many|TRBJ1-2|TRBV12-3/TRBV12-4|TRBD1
CASSNYRDRGYGYTF
TGTGCCAGCAGTAACTACCGGGACAGGGGCTATGGCTACACCTTC
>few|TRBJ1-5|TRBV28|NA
CASSLEGRGNQPQHF
TGTGCCAGCAGTTTAGAGGGGCGCGGCAATCAGCCCCAGCATTTT
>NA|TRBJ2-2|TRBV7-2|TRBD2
CASTREGRAGELFF
TGTGCCAGCACCCGAGAGGGGAGGGCCGGGGAGCTGTTTTTT
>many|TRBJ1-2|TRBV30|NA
CAWTSGDGYTF
TGTGCCTGGACGTCGGGGGATGGCTACACCTTC
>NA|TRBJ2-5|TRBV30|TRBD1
CAWSHGRGLSKTQYF
TGTGCCTGGAGTCATGGCAGGGGGCTGAGTAAGACCCAGTACTTC
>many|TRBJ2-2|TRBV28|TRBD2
CASSRLAWGTGELFF
TGTGCCAGCAGTCGACTAGCTTGGGGCACCGGGGAGCTGTTTTTT
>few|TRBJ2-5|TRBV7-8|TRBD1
CASSLEGAGKETQYF
TGTGCCAGCAGCTTAGAGGGGGCAGGGAAAGAGACCCAGTACTTC
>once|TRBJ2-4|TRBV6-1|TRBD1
CASRDGTGLAKNIQYF
TGTGCCAGCAGAGACGGGACAGGACTAGCCAAAAACATTCAGTACTTC
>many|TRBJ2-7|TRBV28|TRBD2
CASSGLAEKYEQYF
TGTGCCAGTTCGGGACTAGCGGAAAAATACGAGCAGTACTTC
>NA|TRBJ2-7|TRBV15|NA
CATSSDGQPYKQYF
TGTGCCACCAGCAGTGATGGACAGCCCTACAAGCAGTACTTC
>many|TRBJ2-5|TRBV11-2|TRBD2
CASSFLAGEQKTQYF
TGTGCCAGCAGCTTTTTAGCGGGAGAGCAAAAGACCCAGTACTTC
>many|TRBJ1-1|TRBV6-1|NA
CASSDIQGGTEAFF
TGTGCCAGCAGTGATATACAGGGAGGGACTGAAGCTTTCTTT
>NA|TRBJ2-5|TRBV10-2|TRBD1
CASSVGTGGRETQYF
TGCGCCAGCAGTGTTGGGACAGGGGGCCGGGAGACCCAGTACTTC
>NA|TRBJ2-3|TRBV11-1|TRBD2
CASSLNLAGGLDTQYF
TGTGCCAGCAGCTTAAATCTAGCGGGGGGGCTCGATACGCAGTATTTT
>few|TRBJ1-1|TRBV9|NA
CASSVAGTPKTEAFF
TGTGCCAGCAGCGTAGCTGGGACACCCAAGACTGAAGCTTTCTTT
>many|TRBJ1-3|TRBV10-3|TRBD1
CAILRDRRRKAGNTIYF
TGTGCCATCCTCCGGGACAGAAGGCGGAAAGCTGGAAACACCATATATTTT
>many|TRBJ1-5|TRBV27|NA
CASSLATSNQPQHF
TGTGCCAGCAGTTTAGCAACCAGCAATCAGCCCCAGCATTTT
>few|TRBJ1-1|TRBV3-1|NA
CASSTTKDTEAFF
TGTGCCAGCAGTACGACGAAAGACACTGAAGCTTTCTTT
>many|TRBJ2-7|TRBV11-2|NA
CASSDRDPSYEQYF
TGTGCCAGCAGCGACCGGGACCCCTCCTACGAGCAGTACTTC
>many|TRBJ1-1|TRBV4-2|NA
CASSQEEGLNTEAFF
TGTGCCAGCAGCCAAGAGGAGGGGTTGAACACTGAAGCTTTCTTT
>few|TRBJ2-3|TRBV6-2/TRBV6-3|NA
CASGSLLADTQYF
TGTGCCAGCGGTTCTCTATTAGCAGATACGCAGTATTTT
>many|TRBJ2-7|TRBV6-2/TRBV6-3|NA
CASNTRRGGHEQYF
TGTGCCAGCAACACGAGGCGTGGGGGGCACGAGCAGTACTTC
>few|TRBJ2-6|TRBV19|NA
CASSSPSRDGANVLTF
TGTGCCAGTAGTTCACCGTCGAGGGATGGGGCCAACGTCCTGACTTTC
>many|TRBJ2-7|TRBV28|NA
CATQSGDLYEQYF
TGTGCCACCCAGTCAGGCGACCTCTACGAGCAGTACTTC
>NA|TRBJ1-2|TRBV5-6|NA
CASSLPADRRRGYTF
TGTGCCAGCAGCTTGCCGGCAGACCGGCGGAGGGGCTACACCTTC
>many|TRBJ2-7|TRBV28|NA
CASSLGQLDYEQYF
TGTGCCAGCAGTTTAGGGCAGCTAGACTACGAGCAGTACTTC
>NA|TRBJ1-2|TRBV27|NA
CASSYSLASTNYGYTF
TGTGCCAGCAGTTATAGTTTGGCCTCTACTAACTATGGCTACACCTTC
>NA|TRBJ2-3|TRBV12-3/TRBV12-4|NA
CASSSPGRDTQYF
TGTGCCAGCAGCTCTCCGGGAAGGGATACGCAGTATTTT